This T cell receptor beta chain came from a study of technical replicates of blood from a few donors. The protocol was immunoSEQ multiplex PCR, while the TCRdb copy is restricted to in-frame clones and leaves out a portion. In the table there are more than 90,000 clones, 90% to 97% of which are singletons. The CDR3 is 19 amino acids. V gave up 3 bases and J gave up 5 bases; unmatched junction bases: 19. Germline CDR1 reads LGHNA; CDR2 reads YNFKEQ. This sequence originates from a human donor in good health. J is TRBJ2-1 and V is TRBV4-2, with TRBD2 matching 7 bases. The material sequenced was T cells isolated from PBMCs. The CDR3 nucleotides are TGTGCCAGCAGCCAGGACGACGGGGCACTAGCGAAAGAGAACAATGAGCAGTTCTTC. Its protein product is CASSQDDGALAKENNEQFF.